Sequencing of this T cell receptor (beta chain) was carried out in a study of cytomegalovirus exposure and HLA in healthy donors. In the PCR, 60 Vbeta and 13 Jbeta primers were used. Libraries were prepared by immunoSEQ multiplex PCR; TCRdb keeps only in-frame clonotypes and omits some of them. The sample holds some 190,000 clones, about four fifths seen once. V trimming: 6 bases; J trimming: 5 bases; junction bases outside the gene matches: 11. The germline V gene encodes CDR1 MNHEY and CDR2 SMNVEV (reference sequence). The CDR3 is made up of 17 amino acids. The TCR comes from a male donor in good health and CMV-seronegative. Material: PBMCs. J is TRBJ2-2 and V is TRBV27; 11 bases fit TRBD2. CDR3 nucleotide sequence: TGTGCCAGCAGCCTTCCAGTCGCTAGCGGGGGGACCGGGGAGCTGTTTTTT. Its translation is CASSLPVASGGTGELFF.